This TCR beta chain was obtained from a study of blood T cell repertoires in COVID-19. Study-wide context: Italy, Spain and the United States were the sources of the convalescent and acute COVID-19 samples. Sources were T cells, B-cell-depleted T cells, or PBMCs; the material itself was cDNA or gDNA.

The method was immunoSEQ multiplex PCR; TCRdb's version includes in-frame clones alone and lacks a portion of them. The sample includes approximately 160,000 clones, 80% to 85% of them seen just once. The sample holds one count of this clone. There are 14 residues in the CDR3. Germline values: CDR1 SQVTM, CDR2 ANQGSEA. The germline V and J ends were trimmed by 1 base and 0 bases, with 9 bases remaining between them. This rearrangement joins TRBV29-1 to TRBJ2-5, with D possibly matching TRBD2 (5 bases). The receptor was isolated from a man in his late teens or twenties with active or convalescent COVID-19. Sequenced material: peripheral blood. CDR3 loop: CSVEGTLYQETQYF. Written as DNA, the CDR3 is TGCAGCGTTGAAGGGACTCTGTACCAAGAGACCCAGTACTTC.